The rows below give T cell receptor beta chains drawn from one sample of a study of T-cell memory formation after mild COVID-19. TCRdb redid the calling of the 5' RACE reads with MiXCR, one entry per CDR3 protein. The table has 450,000 to 650,000 distinct CDR3 sequences, roughly 22% seen once. Sequenced sample: PBMCs or a T cell subset sorted from them (not recorded which). The source of these receptors is an adult woman who had mild COVID-19 (a few samples of this study predate the infection). Cell type and time point are not known. The CDR3 runs from the conserved cysteine through the conserved F or W. D genes are given only for firm matches. Some rows mark clone size as missing; the rest say once, few, many or name a class of expanded clone.

D: TRBD2
J: TRBJ2-2
V: TRBV7-9
size: few
CDR3: CASSSERERTGELFF
DNA: TGTGCCAGCAGCTCGGAGCGGGAGCGCACCGGGGAGCTGTTTTTT

D: NA
J: TRBJ1-1
V: TRBV12-3/TRBV12-4
size: NA
CDR3: CASSLGGGGAEAFF
DNA: TGTGCCAGCAGTTTAGGGGGAGGGGGGGCCGAAGCTTTCTTT

D: NA
J: TRBJ2-7
V: TRBV20-1
size: NA
CDR3: CSARTNYEQYF
DNA: TGCAGTGCTAGAACGAACTACGAGCAGTACTTC

D: NA
J: TRBJ1-1
V: TRBV12-3/TRBV12-4
size: NA
CDR3: CASSPTSLRAETEAFF
DNA: TGTGCCAGCAGCCCAACCTCTCTGAGGGCTGAAACTGAAGCTTTCTTT

D: NA
J: TRBJ2-1
V: TRBV7-9
size: few
CDR3: CASSWGSSDEQFF
DNA: TGTGCCAGCAGTTGGGGGAGTTCCGATGAGCAGTTCTTC

D: NA
J: TRBJ2-7
V: TRBV7-9
size: NA
CDR3: CASSGVPGPPEDEQYF
DNA: TGTGCCAGCAGCGGTGTACCGGGACCACCTGAGGACGAGCAGTACTTC

D: TRBD2
J: TRBJ2-3
V: TRBV19
size: NA
CDR3: CASKRLAGDLTTDTQYF
DNA: TGTGCCAGTAAGAGGCTAGCGGGGGACCTAACCACAGATACGCAGTATTTT

D: TRBD2
J: TRBJ2-6
V: TRBV12-3/TRBV12-4
size: NA
CDR3: CASIERDSGANVLTF
DNA: TGTGCCAGCATTGAGCGGGACTCTGGGGCCAACGTCCTGACTTTC

D: TRBD1
J: TRBJ1-1
V: TRBV2
size: NA
CDR3: CASSMGQTEAFF
DNA: TGTGCCAGCAGTATGGGACAGACTGAAGCTTTCTTT

D: NA
J: TRBJ2-7
V: TRBV20-1
size: NA
CDR3: CSAKDRDLTPYEQYF
DNA: TGCAGTGCTAAAGACAGGGACTTAACTCCCTACGAGCAGTACTTC

D: NA
J: TRBJ2-7
V: TRBV9
size: few
CDR3: CASSVGFGYEQYF
DNA: TGTGCCAGCAGCGTAGGTTTCGGCTACGAGCAGTACTTC

D: NA
J: TRBJ2-4
V: TRBV12-3/TRBV12-4
size: NA
CDR3: CASSLGLGSHQYF
DNA: TGTGCCAGCAGTTTGGGATTGGGGTCCCATCAGTACTTC

D: TRBD1
J: TRBJ1-1
V: TRBV4-1
size: NA
CDR3: CASSQELGTANTEAFF
DNA: TGCGCCAGCAGCCAAGAACTTGGGACAGCGAACACTGAAGCTTTCTTT

D: TRBD1
J: TRBJ2-2
V: TRBV5-4
size: NA
CDR3: CASSPPAGTGGSGLFF
DNA: TGTGCCAGCAGCCCACCTGCCGGGACAGGGGGAAGTGGGCTGTTTTTT

D: NA
J: TRBJ2-3
V: TRBV10-3
size: few
CDR3: CAIRGLSKADTQYF
DNA: TGTGCCATCAGGGGACTTTCTAAGGCAGATACGCAGTATTTT

D: TRBD2
J: TRBJ2-5
V: TRBV15
size: NA
CDR3: CATSRHHTSGVGETQYF
DNA: TGTGCCACCAGCAGGCACCATACTAGCGGGGTAGGGGAGACCCAGTACTTC

D: NA
J: TRBJ2-1
V: TRBV18
size: many
CDR3: CASSPDEQFF
DNA: TGTGCCAGCTCACCGGATGAGCAGTTCTTC

D: NA
J: TRBJ2-1
V: TRBV12-5
size: few
CDR3: CASAAGTFNEQFF
DNA: TGTGCTAGTGCCGCCGGGACTTTCAATGAGCAGTTCTTC

D: TRBD2
J: TRBJ2-7
V: TRBV4-2
size: few
CDR3: CASSPTSTSGRNYEQYF
DNA: TGTGCCAGCAGCCCGACATCGACTAGCGGGAGGAACTACGAGCAGTACTTC

D: NA
J: TRBJ2-1
V: TRBV11-3
size: NA
CDR3: CASSLEFAPTF
DNA: TGTGCCAGCAGCTTAGAATTTGCTCCGACCTTC

D: TRBD2
J: TRBJ2-3
V: TRBV5-1
size: few
CDR3: CASMKRGTDTQYF
DNA: TGCGCCAGCATGAAGCGGGGGACAGATACGCAGTATTTT

D: NA
J: TRBJ2-5
V: TRBV5-4
size: few
CDR3: CASSIKRQANQETQYF
DNA: TGTGCCAGCAGCATCAAGCGGCAGGCTAACCAAGAGACCCAGTACTTC

D: TRBD2
J: TRBJ2-3
V: TRBV24-1
size: few
CDR3: CATSDPGLAGGTQYF
DNA: TGTGCCACCAGTGACCCAGGACTAGCGGGAGGTACGCAGTATTTT

D: NA
J: TRBJ1-5
V: TRBV29-1
size: NA
CDR3: CSPGLIRGQPQHF
DNA: TGCAGCCCTGGACTGATCAGGGGTCAGCCCCAGCATTTT

D: TRBD2
J: TRBJ2-1
V: TRBV6-5
size: NA
CDR3: CASTETSIHEQFF
DNA: TGTGCCAGCACCGAGACTAGCATCCATGAGCAGTTCTTC

D: TRBD1
J: TRBJ1-2
V: TRBV5-6
size: few
CDR3: CASSPARGQGYGYTF
DNA: TGTGCCAGCAGCCCAGCTCGGGGACAGGGCTATGGCTACACCTTC

D: TRBD2
J: TRBJ2-1
V: TRBV30
size: NA
CDR3: CAWNRFRTSGSGNEQFF
DNA: TGTGCCTGGAACCGGTTCCGGACTAGCGGGAGTGGGAATGAGCAGTTCTTC

D: TRBD2
J: TRBJ2-1
V: TRBV11-2
size: NA
CDR3: CASSSFSGAYNEQFF
DNA: TGTGCCAGCAGCTCTTTTAGCGGGGCCTACAATGAGCAGTTCTTC

D: TRBD1
J: TRBJ2-6
V: TRBV12-3/TRBV12-4
size: few
CDR3: CASSLHDRGRSGANVLTF
DNA: TGTGCCAGCAGCCTCCACGACAGGGGGAGATCTGGGGCCAACGTCCTGACTTTC

D: NA
J: TRBJ1-6
V: TRBV7-9
size: NA
CDR3: CASSLVARPESPLHF
DNA: TGTGCCAGCAGCTTAGTAGCCCGACCGGAATCACCCCTCCACTTT

D: TRBD2
J: TRBJ2-7
V: TRBV7-9
size: NA
CDR3: CASSWRGGEQYF
DNA: TGTGCCAGCAGCTGGCGGGGGGGCGAGCAGTACTTC